This T cell receptor (beta chain) was captured in a study of blood T cells in healthy people across ages. V lost 5 bases, J lost 10 bases, and 7 bases stayed unmatched. The CDR3 is 15 residues long. A J-beta primer mix and a sample-barcoded 5' primer were used in a second PCR of roughly 6 to 11 cycles. TCRdb re-called the 5' RACE reads with MiXCR, one entry per CDR3 protein. The sample records over a million distinct CDR3 sequences, 35% to 45% being singletons. Input material: blood. The receptor comes from a woman between 18 and 29 years old in good health. V gene TRBV12-3 or TRBV12-4 combines with J gene TRBJ2-1, with TRBD2 identical over 14 bases. The CDR3 nucleotides read TGTGCCAGCAGTCCGGGACTAGCGGGAGTATCCGAGCAGTTCTTC. Its protein product is CASSPGLAGVSEQFF.